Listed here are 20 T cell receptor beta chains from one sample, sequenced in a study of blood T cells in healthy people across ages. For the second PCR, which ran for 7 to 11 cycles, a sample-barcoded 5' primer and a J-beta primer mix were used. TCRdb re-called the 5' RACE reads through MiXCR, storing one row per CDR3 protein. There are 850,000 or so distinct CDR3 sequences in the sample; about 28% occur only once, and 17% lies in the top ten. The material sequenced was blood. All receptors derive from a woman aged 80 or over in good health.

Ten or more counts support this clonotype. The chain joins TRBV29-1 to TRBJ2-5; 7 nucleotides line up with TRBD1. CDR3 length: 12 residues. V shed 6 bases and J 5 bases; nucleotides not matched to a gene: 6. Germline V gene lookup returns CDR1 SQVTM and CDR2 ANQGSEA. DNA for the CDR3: TGCAGCGTCGGGGACAGCCGGGAGACCCAGTACTTC. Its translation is CSVGDSRETQYF.

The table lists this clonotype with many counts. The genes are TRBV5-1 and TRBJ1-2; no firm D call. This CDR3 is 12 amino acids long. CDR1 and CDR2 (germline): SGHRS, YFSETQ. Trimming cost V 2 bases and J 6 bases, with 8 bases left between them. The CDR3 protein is CASSLSGHGYTF. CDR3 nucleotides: TGCGCCAGCAGCTTATCAGGACATGGCTACACCTTC.

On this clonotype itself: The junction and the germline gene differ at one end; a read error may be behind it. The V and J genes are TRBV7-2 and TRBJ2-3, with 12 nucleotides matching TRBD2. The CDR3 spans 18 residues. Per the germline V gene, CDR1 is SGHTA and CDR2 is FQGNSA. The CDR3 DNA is TGTGCCGGCAGCTTGCGGTCTAGCGGGGGGGCGGGGTCAGATACGCAGTATTTT. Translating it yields CAGSLRSSGGAGSDTQYF.

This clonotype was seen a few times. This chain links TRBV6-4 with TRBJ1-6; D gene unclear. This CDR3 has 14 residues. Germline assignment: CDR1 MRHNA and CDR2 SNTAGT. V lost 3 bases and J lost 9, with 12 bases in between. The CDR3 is CASSEGTAGSPLHF. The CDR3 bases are TGTGCCAGCAGTGAGGGCACCGCGGGTTCACCCCTCCACTTT.

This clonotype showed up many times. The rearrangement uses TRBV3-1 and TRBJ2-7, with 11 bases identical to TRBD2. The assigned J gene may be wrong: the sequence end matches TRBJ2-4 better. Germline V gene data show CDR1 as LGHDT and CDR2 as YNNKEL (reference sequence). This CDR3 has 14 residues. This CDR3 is CASRKTSGSSIQYF. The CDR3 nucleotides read TGTGCCAGCAGAAAAACTAGCGGGAGTTCCATTCAGTACTTC.

The CDR3 nucleotides read TGTGCCAGCAGCTACCGCATGACGGGGAGTTCTACAGATACGCAGTATTTT. This gives the protein CASSYRMTGSSTDTQYF. The chain carries TRBV7-2 and TRBJ2-3; the D gene is possibly TRBD2 (5 bases). V dropped 4 bases and J dropped 3 bases, with 20 bases sitting between them. Germline-derived CDR1 and CDR2 are SGHTA and FQGNSA. The CDR3 contains 17 residues. The whole variable domain, remainder taken from reference TRBV7-2 and TRBJ2-3, is GAGVSQSPSNKVTEKGKDVELRCDPISGHTALYWYRQSLGQGLEFLIYFQGNSAPDKSGLPSDRFSAERTGGSVSTLTIQRTQQEDSAVYLCASSYRMTGSSTDTQYFGPGTRLTVL.

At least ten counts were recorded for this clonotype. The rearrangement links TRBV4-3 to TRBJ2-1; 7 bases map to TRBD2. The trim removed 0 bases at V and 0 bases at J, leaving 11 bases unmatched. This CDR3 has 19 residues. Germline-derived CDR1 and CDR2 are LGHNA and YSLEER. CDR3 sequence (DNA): TGCGCCAGCAGCCAAGATTTCGTAGCGGGCGCAAGCTCCTACAATGAGCAGTTCTTC. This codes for CASSQDFVAGASSYNEQFF.

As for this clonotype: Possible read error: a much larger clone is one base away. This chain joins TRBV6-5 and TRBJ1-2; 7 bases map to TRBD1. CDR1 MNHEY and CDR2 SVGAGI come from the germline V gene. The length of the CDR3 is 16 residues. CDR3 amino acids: CASSSPTGRGNYGCTF. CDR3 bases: TGTGCCAGCAGTTCCCCGACAGGGAGGGGTAACTATGGCTGCACCTTC.

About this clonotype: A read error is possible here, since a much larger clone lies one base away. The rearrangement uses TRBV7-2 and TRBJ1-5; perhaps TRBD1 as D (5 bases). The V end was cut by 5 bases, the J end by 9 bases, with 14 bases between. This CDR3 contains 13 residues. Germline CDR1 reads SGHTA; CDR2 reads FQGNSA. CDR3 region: CASSPSTARPQHF. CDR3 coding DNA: TGTGCCAGCAGCCCGTCGACAGCTCGGCCCCAGCATTTT.

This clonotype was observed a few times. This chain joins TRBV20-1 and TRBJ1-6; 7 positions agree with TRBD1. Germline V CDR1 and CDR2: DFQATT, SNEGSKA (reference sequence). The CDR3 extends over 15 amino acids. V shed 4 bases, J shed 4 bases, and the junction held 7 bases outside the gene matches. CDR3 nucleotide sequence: TGCAGTGCTACGAGGGGGACAGCTTATAATTCACCCCTCCACTTT. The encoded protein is CSATRGTAYNSPLHF.

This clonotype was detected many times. The DNA for the CDR3 is TGTGCCAGCAGCTTTGGGACACCAGGGAACGAGCAGTACTTC. Translated, it gives CASSFGTPGNEQYF. The chain uses TRBV7-9 and TRBJ2-7; D perhaps matches TRBD1 (6 bases). CDR3 length: 14 residues. V lost 3 bases and J 5 bases, leaving 14 bases between the germline ends. Germline V gene lookup returns CDR1 SEHNR and CDR2 FQNEAQ (reference sequence).

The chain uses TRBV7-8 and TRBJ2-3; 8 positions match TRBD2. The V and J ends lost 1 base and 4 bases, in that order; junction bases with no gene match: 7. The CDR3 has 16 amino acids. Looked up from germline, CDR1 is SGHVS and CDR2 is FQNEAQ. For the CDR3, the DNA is TGTGCCAGCAGCTTAGACGTGCGGGGGGTATCAGATACGCAGTATTTT. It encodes CASSLDVRGVSDTQYF.

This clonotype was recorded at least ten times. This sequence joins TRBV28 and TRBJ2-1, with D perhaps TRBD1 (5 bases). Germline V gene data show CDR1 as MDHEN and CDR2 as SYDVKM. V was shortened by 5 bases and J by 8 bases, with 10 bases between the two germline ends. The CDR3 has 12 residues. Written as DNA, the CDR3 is TGTGCCAGCAGTAGTGTAGGGGATGAGCAGTTCTTC. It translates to CASSSVGDEQFF.

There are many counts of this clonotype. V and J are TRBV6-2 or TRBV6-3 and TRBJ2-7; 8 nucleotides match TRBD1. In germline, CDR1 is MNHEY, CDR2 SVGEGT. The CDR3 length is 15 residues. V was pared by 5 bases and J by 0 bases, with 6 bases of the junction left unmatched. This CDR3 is CASSTWTGSSYEQYF. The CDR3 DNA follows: TGTGCCAGCAGTACCTGGACAGGGAGCTCCTACGAGCAGTACTTC.

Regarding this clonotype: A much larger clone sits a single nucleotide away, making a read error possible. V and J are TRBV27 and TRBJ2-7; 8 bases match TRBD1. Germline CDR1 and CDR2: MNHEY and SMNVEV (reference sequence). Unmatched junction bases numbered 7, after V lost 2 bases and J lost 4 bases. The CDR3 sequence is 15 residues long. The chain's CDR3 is CASSLQTGGGYEQYF. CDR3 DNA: TGTGCCAGCAGTTTACAAACAGGGGGTGGTTACGAGCAGTACTTC.

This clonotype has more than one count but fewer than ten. Here the CDR3 reads CASSPQGNDVRYNEQYF. DNA for the CDR3: TGCGCCAGCAGCCCCCAGGGTAATGATGTGCGCTACAATGAGCAGTACTTC. The chain recombines TRBV5-1 with TRBJ2-7, with D perhaps matching TRBD1 (5 bases). The CDR3 has 17 amino acids. The germline V and J ends were trimmed by 4 bases and 7 bases, with 27 bases remaining between them. Germline V lookup: CDR1 SGHRS, CDR2 YFSETQ.

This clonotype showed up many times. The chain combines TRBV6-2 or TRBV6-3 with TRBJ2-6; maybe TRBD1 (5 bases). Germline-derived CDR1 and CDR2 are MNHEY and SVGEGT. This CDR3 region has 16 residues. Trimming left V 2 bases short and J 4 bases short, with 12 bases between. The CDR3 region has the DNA TGTGCCAGCAGTTACCAGGGTCCCTCGGGGGCCAACGTCCTGACTTTC. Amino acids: CASSYQGPSGANVLTF.

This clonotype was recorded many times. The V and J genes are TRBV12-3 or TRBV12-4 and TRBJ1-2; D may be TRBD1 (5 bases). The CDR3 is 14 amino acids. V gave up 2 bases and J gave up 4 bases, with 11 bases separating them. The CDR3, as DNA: TGTGCCAGCAGTTTAAGTCTGACAGCCTATGGCTACACCTTC. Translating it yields CASSLSLTAYGYTF.

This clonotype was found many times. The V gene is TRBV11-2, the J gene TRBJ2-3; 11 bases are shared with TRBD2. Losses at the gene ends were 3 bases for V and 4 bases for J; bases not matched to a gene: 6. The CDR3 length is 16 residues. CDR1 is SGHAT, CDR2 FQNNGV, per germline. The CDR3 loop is CASSLLLTSGADTQYF. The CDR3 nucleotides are TGTGCCAGCAGCTTGCTCCTGACTAGCGGGGCAGATACGCAGTATTTT.

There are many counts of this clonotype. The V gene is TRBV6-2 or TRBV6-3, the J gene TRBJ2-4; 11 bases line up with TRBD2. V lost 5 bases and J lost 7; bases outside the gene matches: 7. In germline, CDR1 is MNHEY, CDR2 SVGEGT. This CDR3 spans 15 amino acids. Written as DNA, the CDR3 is TGTGCCAGCAGTCGACTAGCGGGGCAAGGGAACATTCAGTACTTC. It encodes CASSRLAGQGNIQYF.